The clone carrying this T cell receptor beta chain was found once. Its target is unknown. The data were produced by immunoSEQ multiplex PCR, yet TCRdb's version contains in-frame clones alone and is incomplete. Of approximately 140,000 clones in the sample, roughly four fifths were seen once. This record comes from a study of T cell responses to AZD1222 COVID-19 vaccine. Broader study findings: Seropositivity was recorded at baseline in only 6 or 7 AZD1222 recipients. At 160-218 and 743-854, vaccine-associated CD4 TCRs were dominant, and they spanned spike.

From germline, CDR1 is LNHNV and CDR2 YYDKDF (reference sequence). J was trimmed by 5 bases and V by 5 bases; bases with no gene match: 8. The CDR3 is 14 amino acids. The source was peripheral blood, collected on day 0 of MenACWY control vaccination. The receptor's source is an adult in good health. The V gene is TRBV15, the J gene TRBJ2-5, with 7 bases aligning to TRBD1. The CDR3 loop is CATSPGGFMETQYF. In nucleotides, the CDR3 is TGTGCCACCAGCCCAGGGGGATTTATGGAGACCCAGTACTTC.